Below, 17 T cell receptor beta chains from the same sample are listed, as sequenced in a study of cytomegalovirus exposure and HLA in healthy donors. Primers included in the PCR were 60 Vbeta and 13 Jbeta primers. The data were produced by immunoSEQ multiplex PCR, yet TCRdb's version contains in-frame clones alone and is incomplete. The sample gives hundreds of thousands of clones, approximately 70% of which show up once; less than 3% is in the top ten. The sequenced material came from PBMCs. The receptors were sampled from a man in his forties in good health and CMV-seropositive.

The chain links TRBV10-3 to TRBJ2-2; 9 bases align to TRBD1. The junction had 9 bases not matched to a gene; V was cut back by 10 bases and J by 3 bases. The CDR3 has 15 residues. The V gene's germline CDR1 is ENHRY and CDR2 SYGVKD. This CDR3 reads CATSRGTGYTGELFF. The CDR3 nucleotides are TGTGCCACCAGCCGCGGGACAGGGTACACCGGGGAGCTGTTTTTT.

The genes are TRBV5-4 and TRBJ2-7; 8 positions match TRBD1. Looked up from germline, CDR1 is SGHNT and CDR2 is YYREEE (reference sequence). The CDR3 sequence is 13 residues long. V shed 5 bases and J 2 bases; nucleotides not matched to a gene: 3. CDR3 DNA sequence: TGTGCCAGCAGGATACAGGGGGCCTACGAGCAGTACTTC. Its translation: CASRIQGAYEQYF.

This CDR3 reads CASSYSIRAFYETQYF. CDR3 DNA sequence: TGTGCCAGCAGTTACTCGATCAGGGCCTTCTATGAGACCCAGTACTTC. The genes are TRBV6-5 and TRBJ2-5; D is possibly TRBD1 (5 bases). The CDR3 loop spans 16 amino acids. Germline CDR1 reads MNHEY; CDR2 reads SVGAGI. Trimming removed 0 bases at V and 5 bases at J, with 16 bases between.

The chain carries TRBV11-2 and TRBJ2-7; 8 nucleotides align to TRBD1. CDR1 SGHAT and CDR2 FQNNGV come from the germline V gene. The V gene end was trimmed by 6 bases and the J gene end by 2 bases; junction bases not matched to a gene: 6. The CDR3 consists of 14 residues. The CDR3 nucleotides are TGTGCCAGCAGGGCAGGGGGCAAAACCTACGAGCAGTACTTC. Amino acids: CASRAGGKTYEQYF.

Written as DNA, the CDR3 is TGTGCCAGCAGTTTGGGGGGAAGCAATCAGCCCCAGCATTTT. Its translation: CASSLGGSNQPQHF. This rearrangement joins TRBV27 to TRBJ1-5; D possibly corresponds to TRBD1 (5 bases). The CDR3 runs to 14 residues. The V gene's germline CDR1 is MNHEY and CDR2 SMNVEV (reference sequence). V lost 3 bases and J 1 base, leaving 7 bases between the germline ends.

J is TRBJ2-7 and V is TRBV27; the D gene is possibly TRBD1 (5 bases). Germline V gene sequence: CDR1 MNHEY, CDR2 SMNVEV (reference sequence). The CDR3 contains 13 residues. Trimming shortened V by 5 bases and J by 4 bases, and 12 bases separated the two germline ends. The CDR3 bases are TGTGCCAGCAGTCCCATGGGGCCGTACGAGCAGTACTTC. Its protein product is CASSPMGPYEQYF.

The chain carries TRBV6-5 and TRBJ1-1; 12 bases fit TRBD1. V was clipped by 6 bases and J by 3 bases; unmatched bases: 2. The germline gives CDR1 MNHEY, CDR2 SVGAGI. This CDR3 is built from 14 residues. The CDR3 DNA sequence: TGTGCCAGCAGGGGACAGGGGGCTGACACTGAAGCTTTCTTT. It yields the protein CASRGQGADTEAFF.

The chain uses TRBV7-2 and TRBJ1-1, with 8 nucleotides matching TRBD1. V was pared by 1 base and J by 8 bases, with 6 bases of the junction left unmatched. Looked up from germline, CDR1 is SGHTA and CDR2 is FQGNSA. This CDR3 is 14 amino acids long. CDR3 in DNA: TGTGCCAGCAGCTTAGTTGCAGGGGGCTGGGAAGCTTTCTTT. The encoded protein is CASSLVAGGWEAFF.

With regard to this clone: This specimen includes other DNA sequences encoding the same CDR3. The gene calls are TRBV5-6 and TRBJ1-3, with no clear D. CDR1 and CDR2 from the germline V gene are SGHDT and YYEEEE. With 0 bases removed from V and 1 base from J, the gap between germline ends came to 2 bases. This CDR3 spans 13 amino acids. CDR3 region: CASSLASGNTIYF. The CDR3 nucleotides read TGTGCCAGCAGCTTGGCGTCTGGAAACACCATATATTTT.

This chain uses TRBV7-9 with TRBJ1-1; unclear D gene. V was cut by 4 bases and J by 1 base, with 7 bases left in between. The germline V gene has CDR1 SEHNR and CDR2 FQNEAQ (reference sequence). The CDR3 is 13 amino acids. Here the CDR3 reads CASSSQANTEAFF. The CDR3 DNA reads as TGTGCCAGCAGCTCGCAGGCGAACACTGAAGCTTTCTTT.

This chain uses TRBV6-1 with TRBJ1-2, with 7 bases lining up with TRBD1. The junction had 14 bases not matched to a gene; V was cut back by 5 bases and J by 8 bases. CDR3 length: 15 amino acids. CDR1 is MNHNS, CDR2 SASEGT, per germline. In DNA form, the CDR3 reads TGTGCCAGCAGTTTATCGGACAGGATATCGGGGGGCTACACCTTC. Its translation: CASSLSDRISGGYTF.

This chain uses TRBV28 with TRBJ1-1; 8 bases agree with TRBD1. Germline V CDR1 and CDR2: MDHEN, SYDVKM. The CDR3 consists of 14 residues. V gave up 1 base and J gave up 6 bases; unmatched junction bases: 4. CDR3 in amino acids: CASSLFGQGAEAFF. Written as DNA, the CDR3 is TGTGCCAGCAGTTTATTTGGACAGGGAGCTGAAGCTTTCTTT.

As DNA, the CDR3 is TGTGCCAGCAGCCAAGGGCCCGGGTACGAGCAGTACTTC. The encoded protein is CASSQGPGYEQYF. V usage is TRBV4-2 and J usage is TRBJ2-7; D call uncertain. The CDR3 covers 13 residues. CDR1 is LGHNA, CDR2 YNFKEQ, per germline. V dropped 1 base and J dropped 4 bases, with 8 bases sitting between them.

The chain carries TRBV13 and TRBJ2-5, with TRBD2 matching 7 bases. V trimming: 2 bases; J trimming: 5 bases; junction bases outside the gene matches: 14. The CDR3 runs 17 residues. CDR1 is PRHDT, CDR2 FYEKMQ, per germline (reference sequence). Written as DNA, the CDR3 is TGTGCCAGCAGCTTAAGACTAGCAGGCTCGAGAGGGGAGACCCAGTACTTC. Translated: CASSLRLAGSRGETQYF.

The rearrangement links TRBV4-3 to TRBJ1-4; the D gene is possibly TRBD1 (5 bases). The CDR3 spans 14 residues. V was pared by 1 base and J by 5 bases, with 8 bases between. CDR1 and CDR2 (germline): LGHNA, YSLEER. The DNA for the CDR3 is TGCGCCAGCAGCCAAGGACAGATCAATGAAAAACTGTTTTTT. Translating gives CASSQGQINEKLFF.

The V call is TRBV13, the J call TRBJ2-1, with D possibly TRBD2 on 6 matching bases. Germline V gene data show CDR1 as PRHDT and CDR2 as FYEKMQ (reference sequence). Trimming removed 5 bases from V and 5 bases from J, with 19 bases in between. CDR3 length: 16 amino acids. The CDR3 loop is CASSRGTQGAHNEQFF. Here the CDR3 DNA reads TGTGCCAGCAGCCGCGGGACCCAAGGAGCTCACAATGAGCAGTTCTTC.

The J gene is TRBJ1-2, the V gene TRBV18; a possible D gene is TRBD1 (6 bases). Germline-derived CDR1 and CDR2 are KGHSH and LQKENI. This CDR3 has 17 amino acids. Trimming cost V 1 base and J 0 bases, with 15 bases left between them. This CDR3 is CASSPLTGLEANYGYTF. As DNA, the CDR3 is TGTGCCAGCTCACCACTGACAGGTCTTGAAGCTAACTATGGCTACACCTTC.